Listed below are T cell receptor beta chains from one sample, sequenced in a study of cytomegalovirus exposure and HLA in healthy donors. Some clones are missing from TCRdb's copy, which holds only in-frame ones; the method was immunoSEQ multiplex PCR. The table records around 130,000 clones, approximately 80% of them present only once. The sample was PBMCs. The receptors shown here come from a woman in her 40s in good health and CMV-seronegative. Each CDR3 is given with its conserved first and last residue. Each record gives: clone size, J gene, D gene, V gene, CDR3 protein, CDR3 DNA. A D gene is named only where the DNA matches it firmly. The size entry is marked missing in some rows and otherwise reads once, few, many or a size class.

abundance: -; j_gene: TRBJ2-7; d_gene: TRBD2; v_gene: TRBV7-2; CDR3aa: CASSIMGGDEQYF; CDR3nt: TGTGCCAGCAGCATAATGGGGGGGGACGAGCAGTACTTC
abundance: -; j_gene: TRBJ2-5; d_gene: TRBD2; v_gene: TRBV6-4; CDR3aa: CAFLTSGGAPETQYF; CDR3nt: TGTGCCTTCCTGACTAGCGGGGGGGCCCCGGAGACCCAGTACTTC
abundance: -; j_gene: TRBJ2-7; d_gene: TRBD2; v_gene: TRBV19; CDR3aa: CASSILAGGSYEQYF; CDR3nt: TGTGCCAGTAGTATCCTGGCGGGAGGGTCCTACGAGCAGTACTTC
abundance: -; j_gene: TRBJ1-1; d_gene: -; v_gene: TRBV6-1; CDR3aa: CASSEAIFTGRGTNTEAFF; CDR3nt: TGTGCCAGCAGTGAAGCGATATTTACAGGGAGGGGGACAAACACTGAAGCTTTCTTT
abundance: -; j_gene: TRBJ2-5; d_gene: TRBD1; v_gene: TRBV6-5; CDR3aa: CASRTGTGVGETQYF; CDR3nt: TGTGCCAGCAGGACCGGGACAGGGGTTGGAGAGACCCAGTACTTC
abundance: once; j_gene: TRBJ1-1; d_gene: -; v_gene: TRBV6-5; CDR3aa: CASSHRHAEAFF; CDR3nt: TGTGCCAGCAGTCACCGACACGCTGAAGCTTTCTTT
abundance: -; j_gene: TRBJ2-7; d_gene: -; v_gene: TRBV5-1; CDR3aa: CASRLGLTYEQYF; CDR3nt: TGCGCCAGCCGCCTTGGCCTCACCTACGAGCAGTACTTC
abundance: -; j_gene: TRBJ1-1; d_gene: TRBD1; v_gene: TRBV28; CDR3aa: CASTLRGQGRTEAFF; CDR3nt: TGTGCCAGCACCCTTCGCGGACAGGGGAGGACTGAAGCTTTCTTT
abundance: -; j_gene: TRBJ2-3; d_gene: TRBD1; v_gene: TRBV5-1; CDR3aa: CASSLEDRVSDTQYF; CDR3nt: TGCGCCAGCAGCTTGGAGGACAGGGTTTCAGATACGCAGTATTTT
abundance: -; j_gene: TRBJ2-5; d_gene: TRBD2; v_gene: TRBV7-3; CDR3aa: CASSLGLAGGETQYF; CDR3nt: TGTGCCAGCAGCTTAGGACTAGCGGGAGGGGAGACCCAGTACTTC
abundance: -; j_gene: TRBJ2-7; d_gene: -; v_gene: TRBV2; CDR3aa: CASITGFYEQYF; CDR3nt: TGTGCCAGCATAACCGGGTTCTACGAGCAGTACTTC
abundance: few; j_gene: TRBJ1-3; d_gene: -; v_gene: TRBV6-7; CDR3aa: CASSYPCNTIYF; CDR3nt: TGTGCCAGCAGTTACCCTTGTAACACCATATATTTT
abundance: -; j_gene: TRBJ2-7; d_gene: TRBD2; v_gene: TRBV13; CDR3aa: CASSPGTSIYEQYF; CDR3nt: TGTGCCAGCAGCCCCGGGACTAGCATTTACGAGCAGTACTTC
abundance: -; j_gene: TRBJ1-1; d_gene: -; v_gene: TRBV28; CDR3aa: CASSLGTAEAFF; CDR3nt: TGTGCCAGCAGTTTAGGTACGGCTGAAGCTTTCTTT
abundance: few; j_gene: TRBJ1-2; d_gene: -; v_gene: TRBV28; CDR3aa: CASSPRGYYGYTF; CDR3nt: TGTGCCAGCAGTCCCCGGGGTTACTATGGCTACACCTTC
abundance: -; j_gene: TRBJ2-7; d_gene: TRBD1; v_gene: TRBV7-9; CDR3aa: CASSLAHRDREFEQYF; CDR3nt: TGTGCCAGCAGCTTAGCACACCGGGACAGGGAATTCGAGCAGTACTTC
abundance: -; j_gene: TRBJ1-5; d_gene: -; v_gene: TRBV28; CDR3aa: CASRPEGTSNQPQHF; CDR3nt: TGTGCCAGCAGACCCGAGGGAACTAGCAATCAGCCCCAGCATTTT
abundance: -; j_gene: TRBJ2-1; d_gene: TRBD2; v_gene: TRBV7-2; CDR3aa: CASSFTSGGYNEQFF; CDR3nt: TGTGCCAGCAGCTTCACTAGCGGGGGGTACAATGAGCAGTTCTTC
abundance: once; j_gene: TRBJ2-7; d_gene: TRBD1; v_gene: TRBV13; CDR3aa: CASSLGQPLREQYF; CDR3nt: TGTGCCAGCAGCTTGGGACAGCCCTTGCGCGAGCAGTACTTC
abundance: -; j_gene: TRBJ1-1; d_gene: -; v_gene: TRBV18; CDR3aa: CASSPRQLDTEAFF; CDR3nt: TGTGCCAGCTCACCCCGGCAGCTAGACACTGAAGCTTTCTTT
abundance: -; j_gene: TRBJ2-3; d_gene: TRBD2; v_gene: TRBV7-3; CDR3aa: CASSSSGSSTDTQYF; CDR3nt: TGTGCCAGCAGCTCTAGCGGGAGCTCCACAGATACGCAGTATTTT
abundance: -; j_gene: TRBJ2-7; d_gene: -; v_gene: TRBV14; CDR3aa: CASSLVSYEQYF; CDR3nt: TGTGCCAGCAGCCTCGTCTCCTACGAGCAGTACTTC
abundance: -; j_gene: TRBJ1-6; d_gene: TRBD1; v_gene: TRBV4-3; CDR3aa: CASSQDPDRGLGSPLHF; CDR3nt: TGCGCCAGCAGCCAAGATCCCGACAGGGGGCTTGGTTCACCCCTCCACTTT
abundance: once; j_gene: TRBJ2-7; d_gene: -; v_gene: TRBV29-1; CDR3aa: CSVEGLQGAYEQYF; CDR3nt: TGCAGCGTTGAAGGGTTACAGGGAGCGTACGAGCAGTACTTC
abundance: -; j_gene: TRBJ1-5; d_gene: TRBD1; v_gene: TRBV19; CDR3aa: CASSISRQGNQPQHF; CDR3nt: TGTGCCAGTAGTATATCCCGACAGGGAAATCAGCCCCAGCATTTT
abundance: -; j_gene: TRBJ1-2; d_gene: -; v_gene: TRBV28; CDR3aa: CASSLPRGDPNCGYTF; CDR3nt: TGTGCCAGCAGTTTGCCCAGGGGCGACCCAAACTGTGGCTACACCTTC
abundance: once; j_gene: TRBJ1-1; d_gene: -; v_gene: TRBV2; CDR3aa: CASSGVTGSRSAFF; CDR3nt: TGTGCCAGCAGCGGGGTAACAGGGAGTCGCTCAGCTTTCTTT
abundance: -; j_gene: TRBJ1-4; d_gene: TRBD1; v_gene: TRBV5-4; CDR3aa: CASSIQTGGGEKLFF; CDR3nt: TGTGCCAGCAGCATACAGACAGGGGGCGGTGAAAAACTGTTTTTT
abundance: -; j_gene: TRBJ2-1; d_gene: -; v_gene: TRBV4-3; CDR3aa: CASSQETGDNEQFF; CDR3nt: TGCGCCAGCAGCCAAGAAACCGGGGACAATGAGCAGTTCTTC
abundance: -; j_gene: TRBJ1-1; d_gene: TRBD1; v_gene: TRBV7-9; CDR3aa: CASSLNDRGRDEAFF; CDR3nt: TGTGCCAGCAGCTTAAACGACAGGGGGCGAGATGAAGCTTTCTTT
abundance: once; j_gene: TRBJ2-4; d_gene: -; v_gene: TRBV7-9; CDR3aa: CASSSLLAKNIQYF; CDR3nt: TGTGCCAGCAGCTCCCTACTAGCCAAAAACATTCAGTACTTC
abundance: few; j_gene: TRBJ2-2; d_gene: -; v_gene: TRBV10-3; CDR3aa: CAIRPGTSLWDGELFF; CDR3nt: TGTGCCATCAGGCCGGGGACTTCCCTCTGGGACGGGGAGCTGTTTTTT
abundance: -; j_gene: TRBJ1-2; d_gene: -; v_gene: TRBV7-2; CDR3aa: CASSGGGQTLYGYTF; CDR3nt: TGTGCCAGCAGCGGCGGGGGGCAAACACTCTATGGCTACACCTTC
abundance: -; j_gene: TRBJ2-5; d_gene: TRBD2; v_gene: TRBV9; CDR3aa: CASSVGLAETQYF; CDR3nt: TGTGCCAGCAGCGTAGGACTAGCAGAGACCCAGTACTTC
abundance: -; j_gene: TRBJ2-7; d_gene: -; v_gene: TRBV4-3; CDR3aa: CASSQGTGGGAGQYF; CDR3nt: TGCGCCAGCAGCCAAGGGACAGGAGGGGGAGCAGGGCAGTACTTC
abundance: -; j_gene: TRBJ2-7; d_gene: -; v_gene: TRBV11-2; CDR3aa: CASSSPGRGAYEQYF; CDR3nt: TGTGCCAGCAGCTCCCCGGGCAGGGGAGCCTACGAGCAGTACTTC
abundance: -; j_gene: TRBJ1-5; d_gene: -; v_gene: TRBV6-5; CDR3aa: CASSYLNQPQHF; CDR3nt: TGTGCCAGCAGTTACCTCAATCAGCCCCAGCATTTT
abundance: once; j_gene: TRBJ2-1; d_gene: TRBD2; v_gene: TRBV7-3; CDR3aa: CASSLAGGQGNEQFF; CDR3nt: TGTGCCAGCAGCTTAGCGGGGGGCCAGGGAAATGAGCAGTTCTTC
abundance: -; j_gene: TRBJ1-2; d_gene: TRBD1; v_gene: TRBV5-4; CDR3aa: CASSLTGGAHGYTF; CDR3nt: TGTGCCAGCAGCTTAACAGGGGGCGCGCATGGCTACACCTTC
abundance: -; j_gene: TRBJ2-3; d_gene: TRBD2; v_gene: TRBV5-5; CDR3aa: CASSLETSGGTDTQYF; CDR3nt: TGTGCCAGCAGCTTGGAAACTAGCGGGGGGACAGATACGCAGTATTTT
abundance: -; j_gene: TRBJ2-3; d_gene: TRBD2; v_gene: TRBV9; CDR3aa: CASSVNPSGGAPDTQYF; CDR3nt: TGTGCCAGCAGCGTAAATCCTAGCGGGGGGGCCCCAGATACGCAGTATTTT
abundance: once; j_gene: TRBJ2-7; d_gene: TRBD1; v_gene: TRBV10-3; CDR3aa: CAISDSGGQGPREQYF; CDR3nt: TGTGCCATCAGTGACTCCGGTGGACAGGGTCCCCGCGAGCAGTACTTC
abundance: -; j_gene: TRBJ1-1; d_gene: TRBD1; v_gene: TRBV7-6; CDR3aa: CASSLGAGTGNTEAFF; CDR3nt: TGTGCCAGCAGCTTAGGGGCAGGGACAGGGAACACTGAAGCTTTCTTT
abundance: -; j_gene: TRBJ2-1; d_gene: -; v_gene: TRBV25-1; CDR3aa: CASSEFPPDNEQFF; CDR3nt: TGTGCCAGCAGTGAATTCCCTCCTGACAATGAGCAGTTCTTC
abundance: -; j_gene: TRBJ2-5; d_gene: -; v_gene: TRBV5-5; CDR3aa: CASSMRETQYF; CDR3nt: TGTGCCAGCAGCATGAGGGAGACCCAGTACTTC